The source of this T cell receptor beta chain is a study of blood T cell repertoires in COVID-19. Study-wide context: COVID-19 samples from acute and convalescent phases originated in the United States, Italy and Spain. The cDNA or gDNA used as material had been derived from T cells, B-cell-depleted T cells, or PBMCs.

CDR1 is MNHEY, CDR2 SMNVEV, per germline (reference sequence). This CDR3 is built from 14 residues. V was cut by 3 bases and J by 0 bases, with 9 bases left in between. Two negative PCRs, clearance, or symptom resolution had been documented for recovered Cohort 3 donors. The protocol was immunoSEQ multiplex PCR, while the TCRdb copy is restricted to in-frame clones and leaves out a portion. This table holds about 240,000 clones, approximately 90% found once. This sequence was found in a man aged 35 to 55 who had recovered from COVID-19. The chain has TRBV27 and TRBJ2-7; weak D call: TRBD1 (6 bases). The sample was PBMCs or T cells enriched from blood (not recorded which). CDR3 DNA sequence: TGTGCCAGCAGTTTCCTACAGGGCTCCTACGAGCAGTACTTC. Translated: CASSFLQGSYEQYF.